Following are 5 T cell receptor beta chains from one sample sequenced in a study of blood T cell repertoires in COVID-19 (dated by TCRdb to 2020 to 2021). Library prep was done by the immunoSEQ multiplex PCR assay. TCRdb's version of the immuneACCESS table is confined to in-frame rearrangements and falls short of the full clone set. An unresolved V gene accounts for under half of the shortfall where checked; the remainder is of unknown origin. This sample gives about 200,000 clones in total; roughly 76% of them show up just once. Approximately 5.4% of the sample lies in the top ten. Sequencing was performed on peripheral blood. These TCRs come from a human donor in a cohort sampled during active COVID-19.

This clone was observed once. The V call is TRBV9, the J call TRBJ1-6, with TRBD1 identical over 7 bases. Germline trimming cut 3 bases from V and 7 bases from J; bases unmatched to any gene: 7. The CDR3 is 15 residues long. The germline V gene encodes CDR1 SGDLS and CDR2 YYNGEE. Written as DNA, the CDR3 is TGTGCCAGCAGCGGGAAACAGGGGACGAATTCACCCCTCCACTTT. It codes for CASSGKQGTNSPLHF.

This sequence joins TRBV30 and TRBJ1-1, with 7 bases lining up with TRBD1. CDR3 length equals 14 residues. Germline values: CDR1 GTSNPN, CDR2 SVGIG (reference sequence). V shed 4 bases and J 1 base; nucleotides not matched to a gene: 6. CDR3 in DNA: TGTGCCTGGATCCCCTACAGGGGGAACACTGAAGCTTTCTTT. Its translation is CAWIPYRGNTEAFF.

The V and J genes are TRBV30 and TRBJ1-3, with 7 bases that match TRBD1. The ends lost 3 bases at V and 0 bases at J; junction bases unmatched: 8. The CDR3 loop spans 16 amino acids. Germline-derived CDR1 and CDR2 are GTSNPN and SVGIG (reference sequence). The CDR3 sequence is CAWRNRGGGSGNTIYF. Here the CDR3 DNA reads TGTGCCTGGAGAAACAGGGGAGGTGGCTCTGGAAACACCATATATTTT.

The chain has TRBV14 and TRBJ1-1; TRBD1 might be the D (5 bases). Trimming stripped 4 bases from V and 4 bases from J, with 13 bases between. CDR1 and CDR2 (germline): SGHDN, FVKESK. CDR3 length: 14 residues. The CDR3, as DNA: TGTGCCAGCAGCCTCTGGGGGGGACTCACTGAAGCTTTCTTT. Translated: CASSLWGGLTEAFF.

This clone came up a few times. The chain links TRBV28 to TRBJ2-2; no clear D. Germline CDR1 MDHEN, CDR2 SYDVKM. The CDR3 runs to 11 residues. With 4 bases removed from V and 10 bases from J, the gap between germline ends came to 7 bases. The CDR3 DNA reads TGTGCCAGCAGTTCCCCTTTGGAGCTGTTTTTT. This sequence encodes CASSSPLELFF.